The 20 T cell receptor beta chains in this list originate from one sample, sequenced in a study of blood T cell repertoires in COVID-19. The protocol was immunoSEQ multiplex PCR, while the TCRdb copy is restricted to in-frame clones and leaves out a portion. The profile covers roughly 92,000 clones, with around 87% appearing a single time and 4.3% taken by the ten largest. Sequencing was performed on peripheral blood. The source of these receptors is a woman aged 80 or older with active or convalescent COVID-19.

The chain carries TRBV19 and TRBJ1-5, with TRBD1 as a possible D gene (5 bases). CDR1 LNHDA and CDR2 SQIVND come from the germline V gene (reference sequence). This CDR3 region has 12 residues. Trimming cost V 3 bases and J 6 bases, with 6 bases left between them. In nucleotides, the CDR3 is TGTGCCAGTAGTATTGGGGCTCAGCCCCAGCATTTT. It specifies CASSIGAQPQHF.

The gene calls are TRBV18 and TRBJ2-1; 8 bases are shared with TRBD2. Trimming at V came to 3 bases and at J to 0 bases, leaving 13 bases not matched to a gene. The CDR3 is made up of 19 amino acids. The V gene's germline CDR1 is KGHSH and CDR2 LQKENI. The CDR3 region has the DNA TGTGCCAGCTCACCTCTTGTTAGCGGGATAAGGAGCTCCTACAATGAGCAGTTCTTC. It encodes CASSPLVSGIRSSYNEQFF.

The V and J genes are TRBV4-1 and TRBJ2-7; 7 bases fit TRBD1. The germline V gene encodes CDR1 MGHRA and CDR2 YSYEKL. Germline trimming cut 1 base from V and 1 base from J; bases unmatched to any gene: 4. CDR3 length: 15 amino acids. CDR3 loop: CASSQGQGSSYEQYF. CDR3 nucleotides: TGCGCCAGCAGCCAAGGACAGGGATCATCCTACGAGCAGTACTTC.

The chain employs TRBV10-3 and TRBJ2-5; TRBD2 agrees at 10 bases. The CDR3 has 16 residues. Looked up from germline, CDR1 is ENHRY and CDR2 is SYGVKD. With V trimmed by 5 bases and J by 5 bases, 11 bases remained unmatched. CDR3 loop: CAISRTSGGGVETQYF. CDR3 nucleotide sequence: TGTGCCATCAGTCGGACTAGCGGAGGCGGTGTGGAGACCCAGTACTTC.

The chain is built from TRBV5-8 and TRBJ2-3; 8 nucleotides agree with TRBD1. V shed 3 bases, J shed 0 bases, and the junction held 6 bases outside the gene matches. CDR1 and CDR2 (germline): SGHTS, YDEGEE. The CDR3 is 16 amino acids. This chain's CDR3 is CASSWLTGASTDTQYF. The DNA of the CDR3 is TGTGCCAGCAGCTGGCTGACAGGGGCTAGCACAGATACGCAGTATTTT. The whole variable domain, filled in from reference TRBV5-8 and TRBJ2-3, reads EAGVTQSPTHLIKTRGQQATLRCSPISGHTSVYWYQQALGLGLQFLLWYDEGEERNRGNFPPRFSGRQFPNYSSELNVNALELEDSALYLCASSWLTGASTDTQYFGPGTRLTVL.

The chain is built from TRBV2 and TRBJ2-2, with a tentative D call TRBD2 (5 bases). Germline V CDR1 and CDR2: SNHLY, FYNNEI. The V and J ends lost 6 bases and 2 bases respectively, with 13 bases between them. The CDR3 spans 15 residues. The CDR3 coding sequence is TGTGCCAGCAGACAAGCGACTACCAACACCGGGGAGCTGTTTTTT. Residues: CASRQATTNTGELFF.

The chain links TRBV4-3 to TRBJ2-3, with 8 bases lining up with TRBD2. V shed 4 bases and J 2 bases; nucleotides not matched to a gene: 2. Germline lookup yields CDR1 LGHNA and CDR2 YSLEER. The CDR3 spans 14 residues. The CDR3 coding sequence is TGCGCCAGCAGCCGCGGACTAGCCACAGATACGCAGTATTTT. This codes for CASSRGLATDTQYF.

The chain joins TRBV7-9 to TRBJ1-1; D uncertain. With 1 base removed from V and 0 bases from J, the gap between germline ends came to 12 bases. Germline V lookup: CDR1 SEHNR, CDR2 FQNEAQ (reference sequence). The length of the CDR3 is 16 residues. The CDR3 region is CASSLGQSLVNTEAFF. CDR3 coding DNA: TGTGCCAGCAGCTTAGGTCAGTCCCTTGTGAACACTGAAGCTTTCTTT.

The CDR3 bases are TGCAGTGCTAGTCGGCGGGAGTTCAACGAGCAGTACTTC. It specifies CSASRREFNEQYF. V gene TRBV20-1 combines with J gene TRBJ2-7, with TRBD2 matching 7 bases. This CDR3 region has 13 residues. The trim removed 3 bases at V and 5 bases at J, leaving 7 bases unmatched. Germline values: CDR1 DFQATT, CDR2 SNEGSKA (reference sequence).

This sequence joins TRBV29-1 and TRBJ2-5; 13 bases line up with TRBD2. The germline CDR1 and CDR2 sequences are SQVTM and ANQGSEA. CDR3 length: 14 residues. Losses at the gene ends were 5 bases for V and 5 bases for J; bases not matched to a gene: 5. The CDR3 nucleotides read TGCAGCGTTTGGACTAGCGGGAGTGGTGAGACCCAGTACTTC. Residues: CSVWTSGSGETQYF.

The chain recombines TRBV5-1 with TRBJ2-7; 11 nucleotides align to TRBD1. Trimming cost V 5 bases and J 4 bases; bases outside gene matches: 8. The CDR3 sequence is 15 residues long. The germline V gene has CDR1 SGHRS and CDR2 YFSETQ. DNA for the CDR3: TGCGCCAGCAGTACCCGGGACAGGGGGAAATACGAGCAGTACTTC. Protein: CASSTRDRGKYEQYF. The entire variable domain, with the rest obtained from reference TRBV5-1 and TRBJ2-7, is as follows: KAGVTQTPRYLIKTRGQQVTLSCSPISGHRSVSWYQQTPGQGLQFLFEYFSETQRNKGNFPGRFSGRQFSNSRSEMNVSTLELGDSALYLCASSTRDRGKYEQYFGPGTRLTVT.

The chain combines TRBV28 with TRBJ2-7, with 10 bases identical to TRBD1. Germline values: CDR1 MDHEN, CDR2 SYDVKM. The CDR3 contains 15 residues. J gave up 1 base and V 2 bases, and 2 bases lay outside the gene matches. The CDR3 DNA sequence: TGTGCCAGCAGTTTAAGGACAGGGGGATCCTACGAGCAGTACTTC. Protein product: CASSLRTGGSYEQYF.

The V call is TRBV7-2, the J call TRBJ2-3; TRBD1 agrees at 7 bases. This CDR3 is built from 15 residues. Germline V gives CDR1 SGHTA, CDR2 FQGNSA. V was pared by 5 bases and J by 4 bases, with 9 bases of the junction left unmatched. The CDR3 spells CASSPGGPPADTQYF. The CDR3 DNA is TGTGCCAGCAGCCCAGGGGGACCTCCGGCAGATACGCAGTATTTT.

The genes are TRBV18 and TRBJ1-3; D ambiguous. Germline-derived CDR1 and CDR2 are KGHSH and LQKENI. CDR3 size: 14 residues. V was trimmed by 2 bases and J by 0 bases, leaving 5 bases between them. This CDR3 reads CASSPSHSGNTIYF. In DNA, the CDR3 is TGTGCCAGCTCACCAAGCCACTCTGGAAACACCATATATTTT.

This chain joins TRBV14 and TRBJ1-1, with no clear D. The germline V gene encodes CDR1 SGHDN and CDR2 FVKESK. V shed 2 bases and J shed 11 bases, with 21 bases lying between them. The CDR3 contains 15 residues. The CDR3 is CASSQSLGSNPPAFF. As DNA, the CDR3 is TGTGCCAGCAGCCAAAGCCTGGGCTCCAACCCCCCGGCTTTCTTT.

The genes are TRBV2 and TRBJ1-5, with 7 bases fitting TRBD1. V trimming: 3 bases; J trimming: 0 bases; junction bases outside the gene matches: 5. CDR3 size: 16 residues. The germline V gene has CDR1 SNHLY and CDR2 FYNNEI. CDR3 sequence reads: CASSERQGGSNQPQHF. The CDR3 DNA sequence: TGTGCCAGCAGTGAGCGGCAGGGGGGTAGCAATCAGCCCCAGCATTTT.

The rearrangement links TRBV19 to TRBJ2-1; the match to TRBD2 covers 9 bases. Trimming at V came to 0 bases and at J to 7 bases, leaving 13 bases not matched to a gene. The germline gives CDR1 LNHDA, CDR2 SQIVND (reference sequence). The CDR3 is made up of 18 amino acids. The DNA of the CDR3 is TGTGCCAGTAGTATAGAGGCCTTAGCGGGAGTGGGGGATAATGAGCAGTTCTTC. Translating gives CASSIEALAGVGDNEQFF.

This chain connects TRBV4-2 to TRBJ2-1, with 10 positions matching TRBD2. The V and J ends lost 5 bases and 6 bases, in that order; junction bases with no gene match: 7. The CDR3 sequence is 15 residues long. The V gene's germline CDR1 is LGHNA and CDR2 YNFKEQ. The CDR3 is CASSLVASGSNEQFF. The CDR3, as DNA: TGTGCCAGCAGCTTGGTCGCTAGCGGGAGCAATGAGCAGTTCTTC.

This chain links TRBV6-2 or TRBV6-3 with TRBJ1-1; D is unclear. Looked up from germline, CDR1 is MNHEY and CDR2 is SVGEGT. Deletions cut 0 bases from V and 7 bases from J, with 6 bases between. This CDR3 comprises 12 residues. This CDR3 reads CASSYSAGEAFF. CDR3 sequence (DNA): TGTGCCAGCAGTTACTCGGCGGGTGAAGCTTTCTTT.

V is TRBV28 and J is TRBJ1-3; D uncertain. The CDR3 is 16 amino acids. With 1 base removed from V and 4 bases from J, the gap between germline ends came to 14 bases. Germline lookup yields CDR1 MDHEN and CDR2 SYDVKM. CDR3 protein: CASSLFNPGNGNTIYF. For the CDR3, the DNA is TGTGCCAGCAGTTTATTCAACCCAGGAAACGGAAACACCATATATTTT.